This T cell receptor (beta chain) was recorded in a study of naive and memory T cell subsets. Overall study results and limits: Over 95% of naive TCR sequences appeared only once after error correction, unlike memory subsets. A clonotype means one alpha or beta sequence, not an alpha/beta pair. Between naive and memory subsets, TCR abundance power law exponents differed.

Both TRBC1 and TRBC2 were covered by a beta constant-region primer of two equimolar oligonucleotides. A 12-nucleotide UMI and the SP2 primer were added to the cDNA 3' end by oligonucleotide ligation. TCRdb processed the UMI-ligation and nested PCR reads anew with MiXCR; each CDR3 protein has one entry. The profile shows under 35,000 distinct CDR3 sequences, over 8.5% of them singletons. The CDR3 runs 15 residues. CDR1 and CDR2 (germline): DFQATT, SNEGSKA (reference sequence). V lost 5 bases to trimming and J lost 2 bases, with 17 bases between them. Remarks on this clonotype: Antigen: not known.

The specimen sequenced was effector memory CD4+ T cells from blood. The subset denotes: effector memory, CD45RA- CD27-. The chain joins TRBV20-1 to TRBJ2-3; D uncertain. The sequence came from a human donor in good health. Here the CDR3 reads CSAEDAVIATDTQYF. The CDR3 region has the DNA TGCAGTGCTGAGGACGCGGTTATCGCCACAGATACGCAGTATTTT.